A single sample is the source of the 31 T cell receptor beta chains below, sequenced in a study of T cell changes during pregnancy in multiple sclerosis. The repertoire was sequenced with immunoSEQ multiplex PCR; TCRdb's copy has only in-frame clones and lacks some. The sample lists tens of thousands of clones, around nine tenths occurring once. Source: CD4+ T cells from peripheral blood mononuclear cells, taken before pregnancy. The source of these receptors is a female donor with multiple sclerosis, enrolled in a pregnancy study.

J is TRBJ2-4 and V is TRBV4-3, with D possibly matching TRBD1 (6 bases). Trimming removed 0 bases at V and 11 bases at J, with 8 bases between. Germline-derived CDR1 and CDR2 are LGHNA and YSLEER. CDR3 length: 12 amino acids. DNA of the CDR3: TGCGCCAGCAGCCAAGAAACAGGGCTTCAGTACTTC. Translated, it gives CASSQETGLQYF.

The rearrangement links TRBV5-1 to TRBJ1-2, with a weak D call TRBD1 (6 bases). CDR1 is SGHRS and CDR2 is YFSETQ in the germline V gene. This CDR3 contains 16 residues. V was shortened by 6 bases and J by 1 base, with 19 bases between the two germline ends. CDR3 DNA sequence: TGCGCCAGCACCTTAAGCACAGGGAACTATAACTATGGCTACACCTTC. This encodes CASTLSTGNYNYGYTF.

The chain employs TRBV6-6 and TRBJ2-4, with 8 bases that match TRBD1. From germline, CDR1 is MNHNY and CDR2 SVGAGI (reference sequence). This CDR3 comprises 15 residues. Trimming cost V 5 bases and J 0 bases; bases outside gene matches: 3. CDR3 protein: CASSTGGLAKNIQYF. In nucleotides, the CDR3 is TGTGCCAGCAGTACAGGGGGTCTAGCCAAAAACATTCAGTACTTC.

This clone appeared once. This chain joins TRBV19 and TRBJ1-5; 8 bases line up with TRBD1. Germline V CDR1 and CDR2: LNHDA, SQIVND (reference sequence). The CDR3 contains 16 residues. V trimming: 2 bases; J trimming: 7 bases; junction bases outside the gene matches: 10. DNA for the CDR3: TGTGCCAGTAGTATACTTCAGGGGGCGCTTGGGCAGCCCCAGCATTTT. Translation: CASSILQGALGQPQHF.

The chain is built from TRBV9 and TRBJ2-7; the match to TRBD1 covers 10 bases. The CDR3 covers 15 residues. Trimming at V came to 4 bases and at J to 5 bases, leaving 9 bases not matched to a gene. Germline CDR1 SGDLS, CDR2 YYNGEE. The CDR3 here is CASSPRTGGIHEQYF. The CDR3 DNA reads TGTGCCAGCAGCCCCAGGACAGGGGGGATCCACGAGCAGTACTTC.

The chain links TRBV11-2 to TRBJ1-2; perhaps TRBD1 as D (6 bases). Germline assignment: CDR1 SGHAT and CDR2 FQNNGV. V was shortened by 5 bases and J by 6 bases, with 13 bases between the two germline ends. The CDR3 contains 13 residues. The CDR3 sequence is CASSIGQLDGYTF. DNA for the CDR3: TGTGCCAGCAGCATAGGACAGTTGGATGGCTACACCTTC.

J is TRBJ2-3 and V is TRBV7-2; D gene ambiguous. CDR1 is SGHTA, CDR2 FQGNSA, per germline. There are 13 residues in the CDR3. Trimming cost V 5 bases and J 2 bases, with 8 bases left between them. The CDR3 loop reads CASSRVNTDTQYF. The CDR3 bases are TGTGCCAGCAGCCGGGTGAACACAGATACGCAGTATTTT. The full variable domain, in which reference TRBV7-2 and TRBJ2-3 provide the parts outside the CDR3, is GAGVSQSPSNKVTEKGKDVELRCDPISGHTALYWYRQSLGQGLEFLIYFQGNSAPDKSGLPSDRFSAERTGGSVSTLTIQRTQQEDSAVYLCASSRVNTDTQYFGPGTRLTVL.

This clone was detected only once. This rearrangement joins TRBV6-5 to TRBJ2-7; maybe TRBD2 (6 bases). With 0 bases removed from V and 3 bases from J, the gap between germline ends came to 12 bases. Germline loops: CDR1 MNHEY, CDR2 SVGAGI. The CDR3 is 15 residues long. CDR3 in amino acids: CASSYSTGVDYEQYF. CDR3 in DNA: TGTGCCAGCAGTTACTCGACGGGAGTCGACTACGAGCAGTACTTC.

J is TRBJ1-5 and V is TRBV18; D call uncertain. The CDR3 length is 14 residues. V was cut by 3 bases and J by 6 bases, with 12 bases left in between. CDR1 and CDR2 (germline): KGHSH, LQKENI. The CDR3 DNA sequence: TGTGCCAGCTCACCTGGGCGCTTGGGTCAGCCCCAGCATTTT. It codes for CASSPGRLGQPQHF.

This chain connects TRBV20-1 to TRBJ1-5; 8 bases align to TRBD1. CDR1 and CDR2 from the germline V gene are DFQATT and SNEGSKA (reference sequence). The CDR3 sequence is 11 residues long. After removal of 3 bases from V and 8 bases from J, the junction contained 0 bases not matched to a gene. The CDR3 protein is CSARTGEPQHF. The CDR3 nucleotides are TGCAGTGCTAGGACAGGGGAGCCCCAGCATTTT.

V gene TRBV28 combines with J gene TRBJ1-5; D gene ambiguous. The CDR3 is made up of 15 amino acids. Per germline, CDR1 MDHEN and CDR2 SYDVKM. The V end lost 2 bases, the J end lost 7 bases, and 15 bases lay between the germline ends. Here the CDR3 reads CASSLGGRERQPQHF. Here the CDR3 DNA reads TGTGCCAGCAGTTTAGGCGGACGGGAGAGGCAGCCCCAGCATTTT.

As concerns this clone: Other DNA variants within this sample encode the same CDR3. This chain's CDR3 is CASSDRGSYTDTQYF. The CDR3 nucleotides read TGTGCCAGCAGTGACCGGGGGTCCTACACAGATACGCAGTATTTT. This chain uses TRBV2 with TRBJ2-3; a possible D gene is TRBD2 (6 bases). The CDR3 extends over 15 amino acids. V was pared by 3 bases and J by 2 bases, with 12 bases between. CDR1 is SNHLY and CDR2 is FYNNEI in the germline V gene.

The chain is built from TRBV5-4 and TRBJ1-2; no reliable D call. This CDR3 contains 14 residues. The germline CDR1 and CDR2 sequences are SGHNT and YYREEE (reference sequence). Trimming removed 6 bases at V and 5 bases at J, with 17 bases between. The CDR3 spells CASTLDGFSYGYTF. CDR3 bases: TGTGCCAGCACCCTAGACGGATTTTCGTATGGCTACACCTTC.

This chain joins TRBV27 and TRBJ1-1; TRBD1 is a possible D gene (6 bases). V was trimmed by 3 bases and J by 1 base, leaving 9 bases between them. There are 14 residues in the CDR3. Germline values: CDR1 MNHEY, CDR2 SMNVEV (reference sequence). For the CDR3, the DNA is TGTGCCAGCAGTTTGCAGGGGAGGAACACTGAAGCTTTCTTT. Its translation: CASSLQGRNTEAFF.

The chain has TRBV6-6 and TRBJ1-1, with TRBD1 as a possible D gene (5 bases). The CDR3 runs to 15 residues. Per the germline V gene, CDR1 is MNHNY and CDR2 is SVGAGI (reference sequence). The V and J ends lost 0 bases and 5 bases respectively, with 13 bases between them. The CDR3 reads CASSYSYRGGTEAFF. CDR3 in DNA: TGTGCCAGCAGTTACTCGTACCGTGGGGGGACTGAAGCTTTCTTT.

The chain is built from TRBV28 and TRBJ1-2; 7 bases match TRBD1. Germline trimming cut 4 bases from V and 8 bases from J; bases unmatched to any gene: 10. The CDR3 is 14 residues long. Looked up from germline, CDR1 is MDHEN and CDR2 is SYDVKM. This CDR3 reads CASSSSRRGLGYTF. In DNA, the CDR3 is TGTGCCAGCAGTTCCTCCCGGAGGGGGCTCGGCTACACCTTC.

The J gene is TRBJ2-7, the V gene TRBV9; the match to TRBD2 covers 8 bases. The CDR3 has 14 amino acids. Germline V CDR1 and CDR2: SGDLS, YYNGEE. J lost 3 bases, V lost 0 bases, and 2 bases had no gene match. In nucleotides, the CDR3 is TGTGCCAGCAGCGTAGTGGCGGGGGGCTACGAGCAGTACTTC. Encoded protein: CASSVVAGGYEQYF.

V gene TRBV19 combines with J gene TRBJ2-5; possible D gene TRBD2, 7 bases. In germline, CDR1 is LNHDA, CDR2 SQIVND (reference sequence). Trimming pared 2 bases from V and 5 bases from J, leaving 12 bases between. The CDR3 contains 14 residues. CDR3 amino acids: CASSIMRGLETQYF. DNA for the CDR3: TGTGCCAGTAGTATAATGCGGGGGCTGGAGACCCAGTACTTC.

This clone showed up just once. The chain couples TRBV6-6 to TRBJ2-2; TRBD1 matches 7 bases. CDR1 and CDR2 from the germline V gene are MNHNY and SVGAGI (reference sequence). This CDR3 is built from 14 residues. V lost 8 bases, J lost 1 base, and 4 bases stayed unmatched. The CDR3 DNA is TGTGCCAGCGCTGGGACAGTGAACACCGGGGAGCTGTTTTTT. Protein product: CASAGTVNTGELFF.

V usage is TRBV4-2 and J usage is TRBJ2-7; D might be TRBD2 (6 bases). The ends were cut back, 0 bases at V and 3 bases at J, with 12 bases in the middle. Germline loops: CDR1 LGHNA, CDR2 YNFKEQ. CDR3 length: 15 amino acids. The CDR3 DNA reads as TGTGCCAGCAGCCAAGAACTAGCAGGGAGCTACGAGCAGTACTTC. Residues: CASSQELAGSYEQYF.

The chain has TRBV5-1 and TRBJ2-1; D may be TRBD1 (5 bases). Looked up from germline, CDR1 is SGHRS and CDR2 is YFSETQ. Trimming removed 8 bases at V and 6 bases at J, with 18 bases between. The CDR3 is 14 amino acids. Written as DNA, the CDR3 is TGCGCCAGTGCGCTAGGACAAGCCTCCAATGAGCAGTTCTTC. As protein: CASALGQASNEQFF.

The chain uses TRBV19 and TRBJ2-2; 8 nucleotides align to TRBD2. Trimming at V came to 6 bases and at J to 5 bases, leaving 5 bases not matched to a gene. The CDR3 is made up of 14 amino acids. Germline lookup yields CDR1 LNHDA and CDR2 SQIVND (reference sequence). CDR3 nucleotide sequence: TGTGCCAGTAGAACCGGGACTAGGACCGGGGAGCTGTTTTTT. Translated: CASRTGTRTGELFF.

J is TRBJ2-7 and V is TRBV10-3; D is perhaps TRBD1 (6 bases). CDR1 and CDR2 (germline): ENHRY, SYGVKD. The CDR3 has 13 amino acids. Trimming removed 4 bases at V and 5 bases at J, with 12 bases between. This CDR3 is CAISAGQFDEQYF. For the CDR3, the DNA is TGTGCCATCAGTGCCGGACAGTTCGACGAGCAGTACTTC.

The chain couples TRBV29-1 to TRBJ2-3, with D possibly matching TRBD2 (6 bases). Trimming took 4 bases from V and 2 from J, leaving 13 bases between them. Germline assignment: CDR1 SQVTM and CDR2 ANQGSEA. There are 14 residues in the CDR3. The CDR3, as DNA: TGCAGCGTTGGGGCGGGACTTGTCACAGATACGCAGTATTTT. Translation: CSVGAGLVTDTQYF.

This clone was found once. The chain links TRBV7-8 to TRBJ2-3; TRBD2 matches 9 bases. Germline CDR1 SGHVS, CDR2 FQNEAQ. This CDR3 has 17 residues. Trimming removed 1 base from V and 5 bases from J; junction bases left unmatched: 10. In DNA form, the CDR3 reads TGTGCCAGCAGCTTAGTTGGTGGCGGGAGGGCCAGAGATACGCAGTATTTT. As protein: CASSLVGGGRARDTQYF.

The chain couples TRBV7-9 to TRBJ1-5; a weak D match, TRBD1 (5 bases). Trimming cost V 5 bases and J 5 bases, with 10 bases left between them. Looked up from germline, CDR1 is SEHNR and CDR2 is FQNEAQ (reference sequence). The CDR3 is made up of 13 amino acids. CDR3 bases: TGTGCCAGCAGCACGCAGGGTGATCAGCCCCAGCATTTT. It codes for CASSTQGDQPQHF.

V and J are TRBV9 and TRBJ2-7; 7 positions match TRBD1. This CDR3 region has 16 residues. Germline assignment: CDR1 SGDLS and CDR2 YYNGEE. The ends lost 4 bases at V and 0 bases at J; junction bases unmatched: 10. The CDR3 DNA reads TGTGCCAGCAGCCCGAGACAGGGATTCAACTCCTACGAGCAGTACTTC. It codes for CASSPRQGFNSYEQYF.

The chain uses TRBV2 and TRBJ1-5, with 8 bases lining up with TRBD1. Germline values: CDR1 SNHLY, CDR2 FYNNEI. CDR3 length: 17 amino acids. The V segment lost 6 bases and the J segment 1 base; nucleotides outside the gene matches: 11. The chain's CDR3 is CASSKQGRTGSNQPQHF. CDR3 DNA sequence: TGTGCCAGCAGCAAACAAGGACGGACAGGGAGCAATCAGCCCCAGCATTTT.

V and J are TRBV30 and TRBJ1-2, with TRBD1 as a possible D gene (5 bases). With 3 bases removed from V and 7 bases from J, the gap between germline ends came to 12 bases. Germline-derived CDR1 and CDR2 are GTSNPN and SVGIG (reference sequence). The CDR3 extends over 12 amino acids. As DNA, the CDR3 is TGTGCCTGGAGGGGAGGGGCTGGTGGCTACACCTTC. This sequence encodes CAWRGGAGGYTF.

CDR3 nucleotides: TGTGCCAGTTCATTAACGGGAGCGGAACCAGGCTACTTC. It codes for CASSLTGAEPGYF. This chain joins TRBV6-6 and TRBJ2-7; D possibly corresponds to TRBD2 (6 bases). The CDR3 sequence is 13 residues long. Germline CDR1 is MNHNY and CDR2 is SVGAGI (reference sequence). With 9 bases removed from V and 13 bases from J, the gap between germline ends came to 25 bases.

CDR3 coding DNA: TGTGCCAGCAGCGCAAGGGGGAACACTGAAGCTTTCTTT. This translates into CASSARGNTEAFF. The chain joins TRBV9 to TRBJ1-1, with D possibly matching TRBD1 (5 bases). V lost 3 bases and J lost 1, with 7 bases in between. CDR1 is SGDLS, CDR2 YYNGEE, per germline. CDR3 length: 13 residues.